These 18 T cell receptor beta chains were all obtained from the same sample, sequenced in a study of T cell responses to AZD1222 COVID-19 vaccine. The table came from immunoSEQ multiplex PCR; TCRdb's copy has only in-frame clones and leaves some out. The sample has roughly 110,000 clones, about 85% seen once. The sample was peripheral blood, taken 28 days after the second AZD1222 dose. Receptors were obtained from an adult who received the AZD1222 COVID-19 vaccine.

Only one count was recorded for this clone. V is TRBV5-5 and J is TRBJ1-2; no clear D gene. The CDR3 is made up of 14 amino acids. V was trimmed by 0 bases and J by 4 bases, leaving 10 bases between them. Germline V CDR1 and CDR2: SGHKS, YYEKEE (reference sequence). In nucleotides, the CDR3 is TGTGCCAGCAGCTTGGACAGTTTCTCCTATGGCTACACCTTC. It yields the protein CASSLDSFSYGYTF.

The V call is TRBV30, the J call TRBJ2-6; TRBD2 is a possible D gene (5 bases). Trimming took 3 bases from V and 0 from J, leaving 9 bases between them. The CDR3 runs 15 residues. Germline CDR1 GTSNPN, CDR2 SVGIG (reference sequence). The CDR3 loop reads CAWRAGSSGANVLTF. The CDR3 nucleotides read TGTGCCTGGAGGGCGGGCAGCTCTGGGGCCAACGTCCTGACTTTC.

The sample holds one count of this clone. The gene calls are TRBV19 and TRBJ2-2; possible D gene TRBD1, 6 bases. This CDR3 has 15 amino acids. V gave up 9 bases and J gave up 4 bases, with 18 bases separating them. Germline V lookup: CDR1 LNHDA, CDR2 SQIVND (reference sequence). CDR3 protein: CASASGAAGTGELFF. In DNA, the CDR3 is TGTGCCAGCGCATCAGGGGCGGCGGGCACCGGGGAGCTGTTTTTT.

This chain connects TRBV9 to TRBJ2-4; D is possibly TRBD1 (6 bases). This CDR3 comprises 17 residues. The ends were cut back, 4 bases at V and 8 bases at J, with 25 bases in the middle. The germline V gene has CDR1 SGDLS and CDR2 YYNGEE. This chain's CDR3 is CASSFPLGRGVLDIQYF. CDR3 DNA: TGTGCCAGCAGCTTCCCTCTGGGCAGGGGAGTATTAGACATTCAGTACTTC.

V gene TRBV4-1 combines with J gene TRBJ1-6, with 11 positions matching TRBD1. V dropped 1 base and J dropped 7; count of bases not matched to a gene: 12. The germline V gene encodes CDR1 MGHRA and CDR2 YSYEKL. This CDR3 is built from 19 residues. The chain's CDR3 is CASSQVGGQGAETNSPLHF. The DNA of the CDR3 is TGCGCCAGCAGCCAAGTTGGCGGACAGGGGGCCGAAACCAATTCACCCCTCCACTTT.

The rearrangement joins TRBV6-6 to TRBJ2-3, with D perhaps being TRBD1 or TRBD2 (6 bases each). The CDR3 has 17 residues. Germline CDR1 reads MNHNY; CDR2 reads SVGAGI (reference sequence). Trimming removed 5 bases from V and 2 bases from J, with 20 bases in between. In nucleotides, the CDR3 is TGTGCCAGCAGTCAACCCGCGGGACATCCTGACACAGATACGCAGTATTTT. Protein product: CASSQPAGHPDTDTQYF.

In this sample, this clone turned up a few times. The chain has TRBV9 and TRBJ2-5; D call uncertain. The V end was cut by 1 base, the J end by 2 bases, with 9 bases between. The CDR3 spans 14 residues. Germline-derived CDR1 and CDR2 are SGDLS and YYNGEE. CDR3 DNA sequence: TGTGCCAGCAGCGTATCTCCTCAACAAGAGACCCAGTACTTC. Residues: CASSVSPQQETQYF.

The V gene is TRBV7-6, the J gene TRBJ1-4; D remains ambiguous. Trimming took off 2 bases at V and 4 bases at J, with 5 bases between the two ends. There are 13 residues in the CDR3. In germline, CDR1 is SGHVS, CDR2 FNYEAQ. For the CDR3, the DNA is TGTGCCAGCAGCTTAAGGAGTAATGAAAAACTGTTTTTT. Its translation: CASSLRSNEKLFF. The full variable domain, rest sourced from reference TRBV7-6 and TRBJ1-4, is GAGVSQSPRYKVTKRGQDVALRCDPISGHVSLYWYRQALGQGPEFLTYFNYEAQQDKSGLPNDRFSAERPEGSISTLTIQRTEQRDSAMYRCASSLRSNEKLFFGSGTQLSVL.

This chain uses TRBV7-8 with TRBJ2-2; D may be TRBD2 (6 bases). Trimming took 6 bases from V and 0 from J, leaving 11 bases between them. This CDR3 is 15 amino acids long. Germline assignment: CDR1 SGHVS and CDR2 FQNEAQ. CDR3 protein: CASRPGGANTGELFF. The CDR3 DNA reads as TGTGCCAGCAGGCCTGGCGGGGCGAACACCGGGGAGCTGTTTTTT.

CDR3 coding DNA: TGTGCCAGCAGCAAGAGCCGCACTTCGAACACTGAAGCTTTCTTT. Translating gives CASSKSRTSNTEAFF. The chain combines TRBV6-5 with TRBJ1-1; D unresolved. V lost 6 bases to trimming and J lost 1 base, with 15 bases between them. CDR3 length equals 15 residues. Looked up from germline, CDR1 is MNHEY and CDR2 is SVGAGI.

The chain uses TRBV20-1 and TRBJ2-7; weak D call: TRBD1 (6 bases). This CDR3 is built from 11 residues. Trimming took 1 base from V and 7 from J, leaving 8 bases between them. Germline assignment: CDR1 DFQATT and CDR2 SNEGSKA (reference sequence). The CDR3 DNA reads TGCAGTGCTAGAGTTGACAGGGAGCAGTACTTC. Its protein product is CSARVDREQYF.

This chain connects TRBV7-2 to TRBJ2-7; the match to TRBD1 covers 10 bases. Germline V lookup: CDR1 SGHTA, CDR2 FQGNSA. The CDR3 has 16 residues. The V gene end was trimmed by 5 bases and the J gene end by 2 bases; junction bases not matched to a gene: 9. The CDR3: CASSGYGTGVTYEQYF. The CDR3 bases are TGTGCCAGCAGCGGGTATGGGACAGGGGTCACCTACGAGCAGTACTTC.

The CDR3 nucleotides read TGTGCCAGCAGCACGACAGGGGGCGGAGGTAATGAAAAACTGTTTTTT. Protein sequence: CASSTTGGGGNEKLFF. The genes are TRBV27 and TRBJ1-4; 10 nucleotides match TRBD1. The germline gives CDR1 MNHEY, CDR2 SMNVEV (reference sequence). J gave up 4 bases and V 6 bases, and 8 bases lay outside the gene matches. The CDR3 totals 16 residues.

This chain joins TRBV20-1 and TRBJ1-1; a possible D gene is TRBD1 (5 bases). The CDR3 sequence is 12 residues long. CDR1 DFQATT and CDR2 SNEGSKA come from the germline V gene (reference sequence). The V end lost 3 bases, the J end lost 3 bases, and 8 bases lay between the germline ends. CDR3 bases: TGCAGTGCTAGTAGAGGGGACACTGAAGCTTTCTTT. It is translated as CSASRGDTEAFF.

J is TRBJ2-3 and V is TRBV21-1; the table's D call of TRBD1 was not tested on the DNA. TRBV21-1 is a pseudogene locus. The CDR3 is 22 residues long. The CDR3 loop reads CASSNPPSALARTGGHADTQYF. CDR3 coding DNA: TGTGCCAGCAGCAACCCACCGTCGGCACTAGCTCGGACAGGGGGTCATGCAGATACGCAGTATTTT.

The chain couples TRBV5-6 to TRBJ1-2, with D uncertain. The CDR3 spans 13 residues. Germline CDR1 is SGHDT and CDR2 is YYEEEE. Trimming removed 0 bases at V and 2 bases at J, with 5 bases between. The CDR3 region is CASSLDRNYGYTF. For the CDR3, the DNA is TGTGCCAGCAGCTTGGACAGAAACTATGGCTACACCTTC. Full variable domain (rest looked up from reference TRBV5-6 and TRBJ1-2): DAGVTQSPTHLIKTRGQQVTLRCSPKSGHDTVSWYQQALGQGPQFIFQYYEEEERQRGNFPDRFSGHQFPNYSSELNVNALLLGDSALYLCASSLDRNYGYTFGSGTRLTVV.

The chain employs TRBV27 and TRBJ2-3, with D perhaps TRBD2 (5 bases). V lost 6 bases, J lost 6 bases, and 19 bases lay in between. Germline V lookup: CDR1 MNHEY, CDR2 SMNVEV (reference sequence). This CDR3 spans 15 amino acids. This chain's CDR3 is CASRIDSAGSDTQYF. The CDR3 DNA sequence: TGTGCCAGCAGGATCGATTCGGCGGGTTCCGATACGCAGTATTTT.

DNA for the CDR3: TGTGCCAGTACTTGGGGCCCGCTGGGGGACACCATATATTTT. This gives the protein CASTWGPLGDTIYF. The rearrangement uses TRBV19 and TRBJ1-3, with a weak D call TRBD1 (5 bases). The V end lost 7 bases, the J end lost 8 bases, and 18 bases lay between the germline ends. Germline-derived CDR1 and CDR2 are LNHDA and SQIVND (reference sequence). The CDR3 is 14 residues long.